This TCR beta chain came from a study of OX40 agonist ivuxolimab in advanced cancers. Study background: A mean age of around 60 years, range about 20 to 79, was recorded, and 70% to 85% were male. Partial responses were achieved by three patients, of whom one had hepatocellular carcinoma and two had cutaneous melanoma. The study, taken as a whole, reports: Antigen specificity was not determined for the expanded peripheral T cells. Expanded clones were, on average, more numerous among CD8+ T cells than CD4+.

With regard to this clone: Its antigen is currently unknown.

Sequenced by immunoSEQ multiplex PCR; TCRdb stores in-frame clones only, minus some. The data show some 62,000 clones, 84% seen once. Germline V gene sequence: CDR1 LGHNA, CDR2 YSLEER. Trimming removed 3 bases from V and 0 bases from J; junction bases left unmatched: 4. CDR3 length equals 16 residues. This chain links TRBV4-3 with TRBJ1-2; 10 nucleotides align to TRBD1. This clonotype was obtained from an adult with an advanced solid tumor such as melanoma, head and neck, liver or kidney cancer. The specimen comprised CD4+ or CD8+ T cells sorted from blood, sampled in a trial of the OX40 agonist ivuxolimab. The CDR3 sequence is CASSHRGTGANYGYTF. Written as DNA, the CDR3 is TGCGCCAGCAGCCACCGGGGGACAGGGGCTAACTATGGCTACACCTTC.